This is a list of T cell receptor beta chains from one sample in a study of T cell responses to AZD1222 COVID-19 vaccine. Sequencing used immunoSEQ multiplex PCR; TCRdb keeps in-frame clones, though not all of them. Found here are more than 140,000 clones, over 85% of them singletons; the top ten hold around 1%. Source: peripheral blood, taken on day 0 of MenACWY control vaccination. The receptors stem from an adult in good health. Each CDR3 is given with its conserved first and last residue. The D gene is left open where the match is weak.

J gene	D gene	V gene	CDR3 protein
TRBJ1-4	-	TRBV28	CASSPGGTGREKLFF
TRBJ1-4	TRBD1	TRBV28	CASSLEETIYRGPGEKLFF
TRBJ2-2	-	TRBV9	CASSVDLNPGELFF
TRBJ1-4	-	TRBV5-1	CASSLRRIGKLFF
TRBJ2-3	TRBD2	TRBV6-4	CASSEVAGGPDTQYF
TRBJ2-2	TRBD1	TRBV18	CASSPLSGQGNSNTGELFF
TRBJ2-1	-	TRBV12-3/TRBV12-4	CASSYGRWNEQFF
TRBJ1-2	-	TRBV5-4	CASSLGGREDGYTF
TRBJ1-5	-	TRBV2	CASSPGLSGNQPQHF
TRBJ1-2	-	TRBV5-4	CASSLDRAQGSGYTF
TRBJ2-5	-	TRBV7-3	CASSLNGLSETQYF
TRBJ2-1	-	TRBV7-2	CASSLVGQGPYNEQFF
TRBJ2-5	TRBD2	TRBV28	CASSLSGGSSETQYF
TRBJ2-3	-	TRBV3-1/TRBV3-2	CASSQPSTDTQYF
TRBJ1-2	-	TRBV7-2	CASSLGPPSYTF
TRBJ1-5	-	TRBV5-5	CASSLQGGPDQPQHF
TRBJ1-3	-	TRBV9	CASSVLGNTIYF
TRBJ1-1	-	TRBV15	CATSREFRNEAFF
TRBJ1-5	-	TRBV19	CASSMGPISNQPQHF
TRBJ1-4	TRBD1	TRBV5-1	CASSSGQGSEKLFF
TRBJ2-2	TRBD1	TRBV5-1	CASSDPGTGGITGELFF
TRBJ2-1	-	TRBV21-1	CASSKAGAGGGNEQFF